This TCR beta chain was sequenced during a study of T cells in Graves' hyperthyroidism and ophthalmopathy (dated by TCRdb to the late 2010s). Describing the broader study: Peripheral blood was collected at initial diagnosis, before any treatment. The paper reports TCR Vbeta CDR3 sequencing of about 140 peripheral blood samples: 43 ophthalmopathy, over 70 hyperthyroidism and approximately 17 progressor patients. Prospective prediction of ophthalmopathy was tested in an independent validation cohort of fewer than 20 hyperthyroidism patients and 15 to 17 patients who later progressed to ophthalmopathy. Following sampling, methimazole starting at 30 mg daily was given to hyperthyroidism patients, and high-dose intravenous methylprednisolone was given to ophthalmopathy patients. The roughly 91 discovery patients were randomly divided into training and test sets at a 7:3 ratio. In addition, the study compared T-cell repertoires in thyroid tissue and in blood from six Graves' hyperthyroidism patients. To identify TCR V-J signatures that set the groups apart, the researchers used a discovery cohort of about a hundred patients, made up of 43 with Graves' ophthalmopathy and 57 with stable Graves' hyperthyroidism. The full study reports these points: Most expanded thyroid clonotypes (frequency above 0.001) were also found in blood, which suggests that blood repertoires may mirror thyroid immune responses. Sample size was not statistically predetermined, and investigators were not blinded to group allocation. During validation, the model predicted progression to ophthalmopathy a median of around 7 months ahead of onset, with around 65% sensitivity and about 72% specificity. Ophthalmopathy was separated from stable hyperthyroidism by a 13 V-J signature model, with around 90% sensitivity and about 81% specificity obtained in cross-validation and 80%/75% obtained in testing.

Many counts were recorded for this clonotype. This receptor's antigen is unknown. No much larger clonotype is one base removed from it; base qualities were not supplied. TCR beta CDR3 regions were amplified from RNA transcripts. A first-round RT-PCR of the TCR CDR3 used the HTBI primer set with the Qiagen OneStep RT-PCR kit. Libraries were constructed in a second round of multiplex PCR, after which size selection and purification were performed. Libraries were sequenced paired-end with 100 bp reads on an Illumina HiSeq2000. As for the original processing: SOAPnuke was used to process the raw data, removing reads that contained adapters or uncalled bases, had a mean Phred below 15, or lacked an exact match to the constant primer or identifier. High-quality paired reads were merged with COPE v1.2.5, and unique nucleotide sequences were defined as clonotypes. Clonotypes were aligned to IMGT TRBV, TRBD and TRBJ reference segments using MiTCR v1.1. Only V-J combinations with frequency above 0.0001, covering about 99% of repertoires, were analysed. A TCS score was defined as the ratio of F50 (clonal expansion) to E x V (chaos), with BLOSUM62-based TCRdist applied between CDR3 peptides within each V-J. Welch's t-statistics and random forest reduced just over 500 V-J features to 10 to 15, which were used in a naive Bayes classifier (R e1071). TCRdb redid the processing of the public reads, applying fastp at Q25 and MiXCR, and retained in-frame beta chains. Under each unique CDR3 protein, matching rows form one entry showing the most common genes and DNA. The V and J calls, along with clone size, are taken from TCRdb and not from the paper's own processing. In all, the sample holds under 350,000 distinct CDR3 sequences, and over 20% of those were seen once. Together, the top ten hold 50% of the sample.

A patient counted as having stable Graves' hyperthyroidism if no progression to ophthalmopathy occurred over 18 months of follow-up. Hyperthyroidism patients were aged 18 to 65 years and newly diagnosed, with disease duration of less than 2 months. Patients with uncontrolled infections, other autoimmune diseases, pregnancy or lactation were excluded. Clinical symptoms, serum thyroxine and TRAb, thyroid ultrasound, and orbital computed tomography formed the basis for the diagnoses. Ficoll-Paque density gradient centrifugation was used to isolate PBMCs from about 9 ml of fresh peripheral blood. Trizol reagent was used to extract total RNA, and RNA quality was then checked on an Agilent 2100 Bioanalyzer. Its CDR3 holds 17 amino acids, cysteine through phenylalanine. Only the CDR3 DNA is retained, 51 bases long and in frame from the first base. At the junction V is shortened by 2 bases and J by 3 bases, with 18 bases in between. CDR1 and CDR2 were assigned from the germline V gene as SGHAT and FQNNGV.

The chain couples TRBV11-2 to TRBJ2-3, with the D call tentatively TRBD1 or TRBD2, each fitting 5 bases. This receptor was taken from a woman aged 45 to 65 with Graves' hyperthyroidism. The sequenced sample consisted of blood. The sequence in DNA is TGTGCCAGCAGCTTATATGGGGGAGATGGGGGAACAGATACGCAGTATTTT. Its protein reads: CASSLYGGDGGTDTQYF.